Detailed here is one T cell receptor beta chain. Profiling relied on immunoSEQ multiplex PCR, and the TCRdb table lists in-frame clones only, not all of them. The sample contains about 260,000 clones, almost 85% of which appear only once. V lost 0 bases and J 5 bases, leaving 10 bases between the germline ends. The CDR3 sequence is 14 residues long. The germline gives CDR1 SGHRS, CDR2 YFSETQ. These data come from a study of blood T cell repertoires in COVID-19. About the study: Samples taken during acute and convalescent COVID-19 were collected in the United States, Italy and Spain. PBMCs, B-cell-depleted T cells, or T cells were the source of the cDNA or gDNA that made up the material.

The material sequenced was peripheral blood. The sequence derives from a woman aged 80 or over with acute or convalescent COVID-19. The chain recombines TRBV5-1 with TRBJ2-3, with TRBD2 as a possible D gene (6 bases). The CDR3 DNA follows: TGCGCCAGCAGCTTGGTCGGGGGAATAGATACGCAGTATTTT. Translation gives CASSLVGGIDTQYF.